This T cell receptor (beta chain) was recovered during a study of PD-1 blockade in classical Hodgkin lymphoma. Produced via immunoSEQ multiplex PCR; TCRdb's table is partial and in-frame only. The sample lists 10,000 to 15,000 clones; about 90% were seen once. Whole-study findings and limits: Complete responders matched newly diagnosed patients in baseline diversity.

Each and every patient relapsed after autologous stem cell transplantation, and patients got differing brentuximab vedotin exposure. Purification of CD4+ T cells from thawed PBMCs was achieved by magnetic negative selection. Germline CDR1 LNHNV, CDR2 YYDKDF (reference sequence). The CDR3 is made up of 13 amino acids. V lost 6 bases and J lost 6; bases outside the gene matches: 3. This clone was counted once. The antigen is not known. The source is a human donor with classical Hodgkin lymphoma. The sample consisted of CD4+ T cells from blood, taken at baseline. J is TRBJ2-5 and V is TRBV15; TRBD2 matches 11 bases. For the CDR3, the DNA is TGTGCCACCAGACTAGCGGGAGTGCAGACCCAGTACTTC. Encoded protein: CATRLAGVQTQYF.